This passage covers 20 T cell receptor beta chains from one sample sequenced in a study of early T cells in non-severe SARS-CoV-2 infection. TCRdb fed the 5' RACE reads into MiXCR, producing one record per CDR3 protein. Of 10,000 to 13,000 distinct CDR3 sequences in the sample, 4.8% were seen once. The sample comprised whole blood. These TCRs come from an adult who was a healthcare worker with PCR-confirmed SARS-CoV-2 infection or an uninfected control (not recorded which).

This clonotype showed up just a few times. J is TRBJ2-5 and V is TRBV6-2 or TRBV6-3, with 7 bases that match TRBD1. From germline, CDR1 is MNHEY and CDR2 SVGEGT. Trimming removed 7 bases from V and 7 bases from J; junction bases left unmatched: 12. This CDR3 is 14 amino acids long. The CDR3 is CASTSEGAAGTQYF. DNA for the CDR3: TGTGCCAGCACCTCCGAGGGGGCTGCGGGGACCCAGTACTTC.

The chain is built from TRBV10-3 and TRBJ2-3; a weak D match, TRBD1 (5 bases). Germline V gene data show CDR1 as ENHRY and CDR2 as SYGVKD. The CDR3 loop spans 14 amino acids. The V end was cut by 5 bases, the J end by 4 bases, with 13 bases between. The CDR3 nucleotides are TGTGCCATCAGTCTGGACACGGGCTCAGATACGCAGTATTTT. Amino acid sequence: CAISLDTGSDTQYF.

The chain employs TRBV29-1 and TRBJ1-2; TRBD1 might be the D (6 bases). Germline assignment: CDR1 SQVTM and CDR2 ANQGSEA. This CDR3 spans 11 amino acids. V was cut by 3 bases and J by 7 bases, with 9 bases left in between. The CDR3 protein is CSVEVGAGYTF. CDR3 in DNA: TGCAGCGTTGAGGTGGGGGCTGGCTACACCTTC.

This clonotype was observed many times. The J gene is TRBJ2-1, the V gene TRBV20-1; 9 nucleotides line up with TRBD2. CDR1 and CDR2 (germline): DFQATT, SNEGSKA (reference sequence). The CDR3 has 14 residues. V dropped 3 bases and J dropped 6; count of bases not matched to a gene: 6. This CDR3 reads CSASRAGGVNEQFF. The CDR3 bases are TGCAGTGCTAGTAGAGCGGGGGGTGTCAATGAGCAGTTCTTC.

This clonotype was recorded many times. Relative to the germline gene, one junction end is altered; a read error may explain this. The chain uses TRBV7-7 and TRBJ1-1, with unresolved D. The germline V gene has CDR1 SSHAT and CDR2 FNYEAQ (reference sequence). The CDR3 is made up of 14 amino acids. The CDR3 here is CASSATPASTEAFF. CDR3 sequence (DNA): TGTGCTAGCAGCGCGACACCCGCGAGCACTGAAGCTTTCTTT.

There are many counts of this clonotype. V is TRBV19 and J is TRBJ2-7, with D perhaps TRBD1 (5 bases). The germline CDR1 and CDR2 sequences are LNHDA and SQIVND (reference sequence). The CDR3 is made up of 14 amino acids. The ends were cut back, 6 bases at V and 0 bases at J, with 12 bases in the middle. The CDR3 DNA is TGTGCCAGTAGGGCCGCGACAGTCTCCTACGAGCAGTACTTC. It specifies CASRAATVSYEQYF.

The table lists this clonotype with many counts. The chain joins TRBV3-2 to TRBJ2-7; TRBD2 is the table's D call and was not checked against the DNA. TRBV3-2 is flagged as a pseudogene. The CDR3 contains 16 residues. Here the CDR3 DNA reads TGTGCCAGCAGGGGGGCTAGTCCACCGAGCCTCTACGAGCAGTACTTC. Translated, it gives CASRGASPPSLYEQYF.

The chain is built from TRBV20-1 and TRBJ2-5; TRBD1 agrees at 8 bases. Germline V gives CDR1 DFQATT, CDR2 SNEGSKA (reference sequence). The CDR3 is made up of 13 amino acids. V gave up 3 bases and J gave up 6 bases; unmatched junction bases: 6. The CDR3 DNA reads TGCAGTGCTAGCGACAGGGGAAGGAAGACCCAGTACTTC. Its protein is CSASDRGRKTQYF.

This clonotype came up many times. The J gene is TRBJ2-7, the V gene TRBV27, with D perhaps given as TRBD1 or TRBD2 (5 bases each). Per germline, CDR1 MNHEY and CDR2 SMNVEV (reference sequence). V was pared by 7 bases and J by 6 bases, with 16 bases between. The CDR3 length is 13 residues. DNA for the CDR3: TGTGCCAGCACTAGGGGACCGGGATCCGAGCAGTACTTC. Translating gives CASTRGPGSEQYF.

By its share, this clonotype is medium-sized. V usage is TRBV5-1 and J usage is TRBJ2-7, with 8 bases matching TRBD1. The CDR3 has 14 amino acids. Germline V gene lookup returns CDR1 SGHRS and CDR2 YFSETQ. The junction had 4 bases not matched to a gene; V was cut back by 1 base and J by 4 bases. The CDR3 reads CASSLQGAIYEQYF. The DNA for the CDR3 is TGCGCCAGCAGCTTGCAGGGGGCTATTTACGAGCAGTACTTC. Full variable domain (remainder filled in from reference TRBV5-1 and TRBJ2-7): KAGVTQTPRYLIKTRGQQVTLSCSPISGHRSVSWYQQTPGQGLQFLFEYFSETQRNKGNFPGRFSGRQFSNSRSEMNVSTLELGDSALYLCASSLQGAIYEQYFGPGTRLTVT.

This clonotype came up many times. The genes are TRBV27 and TRBJ2-3, with 8 bases matching TRBD2. Trimming removed 6 bases from V and 4 bases from J; junction bases left unmatched: 18. The CDR3 loop spans 18 amino acids. Germline assignment: CDR1 MNHEY and CDR2 SMNVEV (reference sequence). The CDR3 nucleotides are TGTGCCAGCAGCCCCGTCGGGGGGGGCTTTTTGGTCTCAGATACGCAGTATTTT. The encoded protein is CASSPVGGGFLVSDTQYF.

By share, this clonotype counts as medium-sized (0.01 to 0.1%). V usage is TRBV5-4 and J usage is TRBJ2-5; D unresolved. V dropped 2 bases and J dropped 3 bases, with 8 bases sitting between them. Germline V gives CDR1 SGHNT, CDR2 YYREEE (reference sequence). The CDR3 covers 13 residues. This CDR3 reads CASSLARKETQYF. As DNA, the CDR3 is TGTGCCAGCAGCTTAGCACGGAAAGAGACCCAGTACTTC.

This clonotype has a count of ten or more. This chain joins TRBV7-3 and TRBJ2-3; the D is unclear. The V gene's germline CDR1 is SGHTA and CDR2 FQGTGA. The CDR3 has 14 amino acids. Trimming shortened V by 3 bases and J by 2 bases, and 9 bases separated the two germline ends. CDR3 loop: CASSLLGPTDTQYF. The CDR3 coding sequence is TGTGCCAGCAGCTTGCTAGGACCCACAGATACGCAGTATTTT.

V is TRBV2 and J is TRBJ1-2, with a possible D match to TRBD1 (6 bases). This CDR3 spans 15 amino acids. V was cut by 4 bases and J by 7 bases, with 19 bases left in between. CDR1 and CDR2 from the germline V gene are SNHLY and FYNNEI. CDR3 nucleotide sequence: TGTGCCAGCAGTGTTCGACAGGTGCAGAGATGTGGCTACACCTTC. This sequence encodes CASSVRQVQRCGYTF.

In its sample, this clonotype ranks as medium-sized. This rearrangement joins TRBV20-1 to TRBJ2-7; the match to TRBD1 covers 8 bases. Unmatched junction bases numbered 9, after V lost 3 bases and J lost 5 bases. The CDR3 has 14 residues. Germline CDR1 DFQATT, CDR2 SNEGSKA (reference sequence). The CDR3 is CSASMTGQGNEQYF. CDR3 DNA: TGCAGTGCTAGTATGACAGGACAGGGCAACGAGCAGTACTTC.

By share, this clonotype counts as medium-sized. J is TRBJ2-3 and V is TRBV5-1, with D unresolved. The germline V and J ends were trimmed by 2 bases and 6 bases, with 16 bases remaining between them. Looked up from germline, CDR1 is SGHRS and CDR2 is YFSETQ. The CDR3 loop spans 15 amino acids. CDR3 residues: CASSFLDLTGDTQYF. CDR3 bases: TGCGCCAGCAGCTTTCTAGATTTGACCGGGGATACGCAGTATTTT.

This clonotype was seen at least ten times. The CDR3 nucleotides read TGTGCCAGCAGCTTACTACTGGGGGCCAAAAACATTCAGTACTTC. It specifies CASSLLLGAKNIQYF. V usage is TRBV7-2 and J usage is TRBJ2-4; no clear D. The V end lost 2 bases, the J end lost 1 base, and 9 bases lay between the germline ends. The CDR3 runs to 15 residues. CDR1 is SGHTA and CDR2 is FQGNSA in the germline V gene.

V and J are TRBV2 and TRBJ2-2, with D perhaps matching TRBD1 (6 bases). This CDR3 comprises 15 residues. The V gene's germline CDR1 is SNHLY and CDR2 FYNNEI. Trimming cost V 8 bases and J 0 bases, with 13 bases left between them. As DNA, the CDR3 is TGTGCCAGCTCCCGGACAGCGACGAACACCGGGGAGCTGTTTTTT. Amino acid sequence: CASSRTATNTGELFF.

This clonotype was counted a few times. The V gene is TRBV5-6, the J gene TRBJ2-3; D gene uncertain. V was shortened by 0 bases and J by 1 base, with 12 bases between the two germline ends. This CDR3 has 16 residues. Germline V gene lookup returns CDR1 SGHDT and CDR2 YYEEEE. The CDR3 protein is CASSLVSQPGTDTQYF. The DNA of the CDR3 is TGTGCCAGCAGCTTGGTGTCGCAACCTGGCACAGATACGCAGTATTTT. The full variable domain, with the rest looked up from reference TRBV5-6 and TRBJ2-3, is DAGVTQSPTHLIKTRGQQVTLRCSPKSGHDTVSWYQQALGQGPQFIFQYYEEEERQRGNFPDRFSGHQFPNYSSELNVNALLLGDSALYLCASSLVSQPGTDTQYFGPGTRLTVL.

This clonotype was detected ten times or more. This chain joins TRBV30 and TRBJ2-5; 9 bases map to TRBD2. The CDR3 has 15 residues. Trimming cost V 3 bases and J 7 bases; bases outside gene matches: 12. Germline lookup yields CDR1 GTSNPN and CDR2 SVGIG (reference sequence). Written as DNA, the CDR3 is TGTGCCTGGAGCAGACCGGGACTAGCTGCGGGGACCCAGTACTTC. It specifies CAWSRPGLAAGTQYF. The variable domain in full, completed from reference TRBV30 and TRBJ2-5, reads SQTIHQWPATLVQPVGSPLSLECTVEGTSNPNLYWYRQAAGRGLQLLFYSVGIGQISSEVPQNLSASRPQDRQFILSSKKLLLSDSGFYLCAWSRPGLAAGTQYFGPGTRLLVL.